This T cell receptor (beta chain) came from a study of T cell repertoires in cytomegalovirus infection. About the research overall: Indications came from public TCR beta signatures; they pointed to CMV infection and to a matching HLA type. Study-wide results and limits: In two of eight donors, the top clonotype was HLA-C-restricted CMV-specific. Summed frequency of shared TCR beta families picked out CMV carriers who also had the relevant HLA.

Germline loops: CDR1 SGHVS, CDR2 FQNEAQ. The CDR3 has 17 amino acids. V was pared by 1 base and J by 3 bases, with 8 bases of the junction left unmatched. TCRdb reprocessed the reads via MiXCR and lists one record per CDR3 protein. Here the sample spans about 150,000 distinct CDR3 sequences, roughly 18% being singletons. This clonotype was detected many times. As yet, its antigen is unknown. The receptor was isolated from a human donor in good health (CMV status not recorded). Some clones in this sample may be carry-over from other donors' samples. The V and J genes are TRBV7-8 and TRBJ2-7; 11 bases line up with TRBD2. The sequencing input was CD8+ T cells from PBMCs. The CDR3 DNA sequence: TGTGCCAGCAGCTTAGTAGTAGCGGGAGGGAACATCTACGAGCAGTACTTC. Translating gives CASSLVVAGGNIYEQYF.